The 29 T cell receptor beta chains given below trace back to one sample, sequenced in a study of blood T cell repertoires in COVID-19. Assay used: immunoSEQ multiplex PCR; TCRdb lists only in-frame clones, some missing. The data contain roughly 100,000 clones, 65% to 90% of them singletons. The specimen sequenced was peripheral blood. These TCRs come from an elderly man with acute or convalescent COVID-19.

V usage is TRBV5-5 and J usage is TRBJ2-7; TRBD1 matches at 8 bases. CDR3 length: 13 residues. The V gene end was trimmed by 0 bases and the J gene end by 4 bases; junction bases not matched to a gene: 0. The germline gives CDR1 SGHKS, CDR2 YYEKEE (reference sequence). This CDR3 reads CASSLGTGYEQYF. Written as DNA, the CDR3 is TGTGCCAGCAGCTTGGGGACAGGGTACGAGCAGTACTTC.

The chain's CDR3 is CAISVLAGDLQETQYF. The CDR3 DNA sequence: TGTGCCATCAGTGTATTAGCGGGAGACCTACAAGAGACCCAGTACTTC. This chain connects TRBV10-3 to TRBJ2-5; TRBD2 aligns across 9 bases. The germline gives CDR1 ENHRY, CDR2 SYGVKD. With V trimmed by 4 bases and J by 2 bases, 8 bases remained unmatched. The CDR3 is 16 residues long.

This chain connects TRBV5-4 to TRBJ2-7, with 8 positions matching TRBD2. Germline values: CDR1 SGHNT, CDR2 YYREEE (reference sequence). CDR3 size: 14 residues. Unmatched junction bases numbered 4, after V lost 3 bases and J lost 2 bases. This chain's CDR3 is CASSSGGRTYEQYF. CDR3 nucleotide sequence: TGTGCCAGCAGCTCCGGCGGGAGGACCTACGAGCAGTACTTC. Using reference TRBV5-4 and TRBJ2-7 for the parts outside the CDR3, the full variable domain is ETGVTQSPTHLIKTRGQQVTLRCSSQSGHNTVSWYQQALGQGPQFIFQYYREEENGRGNFPPRFSGLQFPNYSSELNVNALELDDSALYLCASSSGGRTYEQYFGPGTRLTVT.

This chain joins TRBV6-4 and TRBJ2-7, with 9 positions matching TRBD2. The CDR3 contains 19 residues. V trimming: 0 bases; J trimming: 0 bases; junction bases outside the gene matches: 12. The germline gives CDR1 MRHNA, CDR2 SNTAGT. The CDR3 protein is CASSDSRRAGGLSSYEQYF. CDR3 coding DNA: TGTGCCAGCAGTGACTCGAGACGGGCGGGAGGGTTAAGCTCCTACGAGCAGTACTTC.

The CDR3 DNA reads as TGTGCCAGCAGCTTAGGACTAGCGGGAGGGGGGGGAGATACGCAGTATTTT. Translated, it gives CASSLGLAGGGGDTQYF. The rearrangement joins TRBV7-2 to TRBJ2-3; TRBD2 agrees at 14 bases. Unmatched junction bases numbered 5, after V lost 1 base and J lost 5 bases. In germline, CDR1 is SGHTA, CDR2 FQGNSA. The CDR3 covers 17 residues.

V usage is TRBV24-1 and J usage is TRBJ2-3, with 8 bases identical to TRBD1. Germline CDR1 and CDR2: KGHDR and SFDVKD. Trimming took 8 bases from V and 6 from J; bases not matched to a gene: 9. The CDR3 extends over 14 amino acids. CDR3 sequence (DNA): TGTGCCACCATAATGGACAGGGAGAACGATACGCAGTATTTT. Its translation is CATIMDRENDTQYF.

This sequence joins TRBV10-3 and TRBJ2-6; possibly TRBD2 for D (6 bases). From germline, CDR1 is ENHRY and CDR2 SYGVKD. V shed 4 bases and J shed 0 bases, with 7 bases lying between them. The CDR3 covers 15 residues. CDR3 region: CAISAGDSGANVLTF. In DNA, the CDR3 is TGTGCCATCAGTGCGGGGGACTCTGGGGCCAACGTCCTGACTTTC.

The chain's CDR3 is CAWSALLPAGVDEQYF. The CDR3 DNA follows: TGTGCCTGGAGTGCCCTCCTTCCCGCGGGAGTCGACGAGCAGTACTTC. The V and J genes are TRBV30 and TRBJ2-7; 7 nucleotides align to TRBD2. This CDR3 is 16 amino acids long. Per the germline V gene, CDR1 is GTSNPN and CDR2 is SVGIG (reference sequence). Losses at the gene ends were 1 base for V and 5 bases for J; bases not matched to a gene: 14. Using reference TRBV30 and TRBJ2-7 for the parts outside the CDR3, the full variable domain is SQTIHQWPATLVQPVGSPLSLECTVEGTSNPNLYWYRQAAGRGLQLLFYSVGIGQISSEVPQNLSASRPQDRQFILSSKKLLLSDSGFYLCAWSALLPAGVDEQYFGPGTRLTVT.

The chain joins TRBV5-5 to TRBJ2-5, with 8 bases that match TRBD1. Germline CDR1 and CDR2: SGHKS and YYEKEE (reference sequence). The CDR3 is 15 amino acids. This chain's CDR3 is CSDGRGPGPQETQYF. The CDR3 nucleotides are TGTTCCGACGGCAGGGGGCCCGGGCCTCAAGAGACCCAGTACTTC.

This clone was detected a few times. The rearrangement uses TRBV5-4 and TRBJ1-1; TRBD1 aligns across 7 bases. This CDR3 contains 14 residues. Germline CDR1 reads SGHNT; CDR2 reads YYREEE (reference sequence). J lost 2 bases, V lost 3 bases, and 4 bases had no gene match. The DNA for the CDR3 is TGTGCCAGCAGCTGGGGACAGTTAAACACTGAAGCTTTCTTT. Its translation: CASSWGQLNTEAFF.

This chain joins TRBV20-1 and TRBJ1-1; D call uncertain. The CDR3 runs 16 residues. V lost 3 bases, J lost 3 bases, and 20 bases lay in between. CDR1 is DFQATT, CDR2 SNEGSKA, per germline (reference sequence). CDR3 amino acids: CSASLSSAIVHTEAFF. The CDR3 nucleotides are TGCAGTGCTAGTCTGTCCTCAGCGATTGTGCACACTGAAGCTTTCTTT.

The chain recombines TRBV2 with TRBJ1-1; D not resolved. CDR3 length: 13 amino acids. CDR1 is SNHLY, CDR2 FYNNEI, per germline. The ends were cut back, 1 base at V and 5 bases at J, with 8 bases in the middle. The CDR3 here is CASSEEVGTEAFF. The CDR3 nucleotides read TGTGCCAGCAGTGAAGAAGTCGGGACTGAAGCTTTCTTT. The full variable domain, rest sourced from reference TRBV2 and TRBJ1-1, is EPEVTQTPSHQVTQMGQEVILRCVPISNHLYFYWYRQILGQKVEFLVSFYNNEISEKSEIFDDQFSVERPDGSNFTLKIRSTKLEDSAMYFCASSEEVGTEAFFGQGTRLTVV.

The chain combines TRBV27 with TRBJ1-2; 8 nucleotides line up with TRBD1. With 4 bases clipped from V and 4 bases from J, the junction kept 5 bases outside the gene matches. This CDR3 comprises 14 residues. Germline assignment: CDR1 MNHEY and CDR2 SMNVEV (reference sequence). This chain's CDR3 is CASSSAGGGYGYTF. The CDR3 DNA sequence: TGTGCCAGCAGTTCGGCAGGGGGCGGCTATGGCTACACCTTC.

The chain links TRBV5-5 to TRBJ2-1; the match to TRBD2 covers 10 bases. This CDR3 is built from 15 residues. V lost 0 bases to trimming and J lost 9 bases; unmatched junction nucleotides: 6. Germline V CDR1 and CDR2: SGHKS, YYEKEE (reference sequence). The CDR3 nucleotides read TGTGCCAGCAGCTTGGTAGTAGCGGGAGGCCGTGAGCAGTTCTTC. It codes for CASSLVVAGGREQFF.

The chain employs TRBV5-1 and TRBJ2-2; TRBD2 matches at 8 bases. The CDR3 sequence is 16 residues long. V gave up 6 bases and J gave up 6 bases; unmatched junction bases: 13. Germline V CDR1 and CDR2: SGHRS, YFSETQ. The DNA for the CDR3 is TGCGCCAGCACCCCCCTAAGCGGGAGAGGGGCCGGGGAGCTGTTTTTT. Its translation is CASTPLSGRGAGELFF.

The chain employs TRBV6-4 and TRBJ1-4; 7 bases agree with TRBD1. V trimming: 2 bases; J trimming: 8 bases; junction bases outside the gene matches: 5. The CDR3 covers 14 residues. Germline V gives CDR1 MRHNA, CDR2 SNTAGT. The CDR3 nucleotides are TGTGCCAGCAGTGACAGGGGGCATCAAGAAAAACTGTTTTTT. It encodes CASSDRGHQEKLFF.

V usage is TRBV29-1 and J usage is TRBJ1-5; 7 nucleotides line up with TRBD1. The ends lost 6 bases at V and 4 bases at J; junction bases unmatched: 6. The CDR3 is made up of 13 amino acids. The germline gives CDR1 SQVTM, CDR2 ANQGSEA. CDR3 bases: TGCAGCGTGAGGGGACAGACTAATCAGCCCCAGCATTTT. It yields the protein CSVRGQTNQPQHF.

This CDR3 is CASSQDRPTGGNTEAFF. The CDR3 DNA is TGCGCCAGCAGCCAAGATCGACCGACAGGGGGGAACACTGAAGCTTTCTTT. The chain joins TRBV4-3 to TRBJ1-1, with 9 bases matching TRBD1. Trimming took 0 bases from V and 1 from J; bases not matched to a gene: 6. Germline V gene lookup returns CDR1 LGHNA and CDR2 YSLEER. The CDR3 loop spans 17 amino acids.

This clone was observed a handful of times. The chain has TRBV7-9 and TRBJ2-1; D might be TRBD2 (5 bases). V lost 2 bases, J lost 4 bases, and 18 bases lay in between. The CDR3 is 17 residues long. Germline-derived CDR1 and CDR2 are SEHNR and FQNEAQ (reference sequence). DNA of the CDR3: TGTGCCAGCAGCTTAATTGGAGCTAGCCAATGGTACAATGAGCAGTTCTTC. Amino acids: CASSLIGASQWYNEQFF.

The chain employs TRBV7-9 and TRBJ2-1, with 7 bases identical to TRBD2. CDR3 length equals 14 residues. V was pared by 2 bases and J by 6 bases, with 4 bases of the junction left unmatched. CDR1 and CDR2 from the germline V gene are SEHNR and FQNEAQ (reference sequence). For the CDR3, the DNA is TGTGCCAGCAGCTTAAGTCTAGCGGTCAATGAGCAGTTCTTC. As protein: CASSLSLAVNEQFF.

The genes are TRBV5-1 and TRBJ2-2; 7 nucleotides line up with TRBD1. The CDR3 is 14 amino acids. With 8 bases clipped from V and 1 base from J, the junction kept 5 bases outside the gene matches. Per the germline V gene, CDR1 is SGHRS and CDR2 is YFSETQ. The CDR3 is CASRDRLNTGELFF. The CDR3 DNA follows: TGCGCCAGTAGGGACAGATTGAACACCGGGGAGCTGTTTTTT.

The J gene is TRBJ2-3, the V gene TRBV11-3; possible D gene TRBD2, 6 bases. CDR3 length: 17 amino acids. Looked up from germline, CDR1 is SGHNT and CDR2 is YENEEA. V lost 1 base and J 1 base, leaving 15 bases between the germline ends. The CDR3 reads CASSLGLDPTGTDTQYF. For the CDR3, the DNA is TGTGCCAGCAGCTTAGGACTAGACCCAACCGGCACAGATACGCAGTATTTT. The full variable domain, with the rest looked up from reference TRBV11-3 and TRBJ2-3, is EAGVVQSPRYKIIEKKQPVAFWCNPISGHNTLYWYLQNLGQGPELLIRYENEEAVDDSQLPKDRFSAERLKGVDSTLKIQPAELGDSAVYLCASSLGLDPTGTDTQYFGPGTRLTVL.

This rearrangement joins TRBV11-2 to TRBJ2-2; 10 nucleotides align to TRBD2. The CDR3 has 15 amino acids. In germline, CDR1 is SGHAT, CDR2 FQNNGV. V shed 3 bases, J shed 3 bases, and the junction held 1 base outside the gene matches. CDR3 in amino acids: CASSFSGRDTGELFF. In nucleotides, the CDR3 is TGTGCCAGCAGCTTCAGCGGGAGGGACACCGGGGAGCTGTTTTTT.

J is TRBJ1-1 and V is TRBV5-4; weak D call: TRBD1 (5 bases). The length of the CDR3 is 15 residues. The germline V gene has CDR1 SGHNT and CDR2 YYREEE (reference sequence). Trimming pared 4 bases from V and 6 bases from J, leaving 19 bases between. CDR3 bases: TGTGCCAGCAGCCTGGGGCGGGGTACAGGTCCTGAAGCTTTCTTT. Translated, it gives CASSLGRGTGPEAFF. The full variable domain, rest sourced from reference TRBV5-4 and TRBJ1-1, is ETGVTQSPTHLIKTRGQQVTLRCSSQSGHNTVSWYQQALGQGPQFIFQYYREEENGRGNFPPRFSGLQFPNYSSELNVNALELDDSALYLCASSLGRGTGPEAFFGQGTRLTVV.

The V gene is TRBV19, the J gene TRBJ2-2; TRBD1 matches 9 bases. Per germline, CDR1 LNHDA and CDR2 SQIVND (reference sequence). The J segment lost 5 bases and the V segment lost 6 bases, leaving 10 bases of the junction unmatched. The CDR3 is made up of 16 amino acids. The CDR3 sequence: CASSTTPGTGTGELFF. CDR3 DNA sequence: TGTGCCAGTAGCACCACCCCCGGGACAGGGACCGGGGAGCTGTTTTTT.

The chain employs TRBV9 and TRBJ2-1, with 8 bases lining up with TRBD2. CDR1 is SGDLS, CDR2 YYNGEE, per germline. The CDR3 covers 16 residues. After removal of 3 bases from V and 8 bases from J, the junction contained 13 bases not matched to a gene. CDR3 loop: CASSEAPTGRAYEQFF. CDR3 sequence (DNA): TGTGCCAGCAGCGAGGCCCCCACCGGGAGGGCATATGAGCAGTTCTTC.

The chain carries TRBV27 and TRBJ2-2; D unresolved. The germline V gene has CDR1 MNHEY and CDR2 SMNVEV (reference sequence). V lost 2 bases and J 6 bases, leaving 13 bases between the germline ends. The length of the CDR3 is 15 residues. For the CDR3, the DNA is TGTGCCAGCAGTTTAACCCTTTCGAGCGCCGGGGAGCTGTTTTTT. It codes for CASSLTLSSAGELFF.

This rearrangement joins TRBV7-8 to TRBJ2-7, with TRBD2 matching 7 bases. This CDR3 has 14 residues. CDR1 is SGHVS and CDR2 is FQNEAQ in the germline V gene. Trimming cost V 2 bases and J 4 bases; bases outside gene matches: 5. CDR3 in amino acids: CASSLRGSRYEQYF. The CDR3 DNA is TGTGCCAGCAGCTTACGCGGGAGTCGGTACGAGCAGTACTTC.

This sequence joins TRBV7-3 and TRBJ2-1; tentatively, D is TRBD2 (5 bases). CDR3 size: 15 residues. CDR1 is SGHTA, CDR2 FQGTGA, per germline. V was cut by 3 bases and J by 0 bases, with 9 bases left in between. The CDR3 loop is CASSLVGGSYNEQFF. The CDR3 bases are TGTGCCAGCAGCTTGGTAGGAGGCTCCTACAATGAGCAGTTCTTC. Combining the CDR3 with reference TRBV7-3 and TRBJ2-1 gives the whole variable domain GAGVSQTPSNKVTEKGKYVELRCDPISGHTALYWYRQSLGQGPEFLIYFQGTGAADDSGLPNDRFFAVRPEGSVSTLKIQRTERGDSAVYLCASSLVGGSYNEQFFGPGTRLTVL.